One and the same sample provided the 20 T cell receptor beta chains below, sequenced in a study of blood T cell repertoires in COVID-19 (dated by TCRdb to 2018 to 2021). The library was made by the immunoSEQ multiplex PCR assay. TCRdb re-hosts the immuneACCESS table, in-frame sequences only. Its copies lack some clones; in the studies checked, an unresolved V gene accounts for under half of them, and the cause for the rest is not known. This sample is represented by about 30,000 clones; roughly 86% of them were singletons. In total, the top ten clones hold about 61% of the sample. The source material was peripheral blood. Receptors originate from a man between 65 and 85 years old with acute or convalescent COVID-19.

This chain uses TRBV6-1 with TRBJ1-1, with a tentative D call TRBD1 (6 bases). Germline V gene sequence: CDR1 MNHNS, CDR2 SASEGT. The V gene lost 2 bases and the J gene lost 11 bases, with 15 bases spanning the gap. This CDR3 is built from 13 residues. CDR3 coding DNA: TGTGCCAGCAGTGAACCGGGGGGGCTCGGGGCTTTCTTT. Residues: CASSEPGGLGAFF.

The V and J genes are TRBV25-1 and TRBJ1-3, with a possible D match to TRBD1 (5 bases). Deletions cut 4 bases from V and 4 bases from J, with 11 bases between. The CDR3 consists of 14 residues. Germline V CDR1 and CDR2: MGHDK, SYGVNS. In DNA, the CDR3 is TGTGCCAGCAGTGGCAGGGTGGAAGGAAACACCATATATTTT. It codes for CASSGRVEGNTIYF.

The V call is TRBV6-5, the J call TRBJ2-7; 7 nucleotides align to TRBD1. In germline, CDR1 is MNHEY, CDR2 SVGAGI. The CDR3 runs 15 residues. V dropped 0 bases and J dropped 3; count of bases not matched to a gene: 5. The CDR3 coding sequence is TGTGCCAGCAGTTACTCTTGGACAGGACGCTACGAGCAGTACTTC. Translation gives CASSYSWTGRYEQYF.

Here the CDR3 DNA reads TGCAGTGCTAGTGAGGGGACAGGGGGCTACGAGCAGTACTTC. The encoded protein is CSASEGTGGYEQYF. The chain joins TRBV20-1 to TRBJ2-7, with 11 positions matching TRBD1. The CDR3 runs 14 residues. The J segment lost 3 bases and the V segment lost 3 bases, leaving 4 bases of the junction unmatched. Germline CDR1 DFQATT, CDR2 SNEGSKA (reference sequence).

This chain joins TRBV27 and TRBJ1-6; D not resolved. The CDR3 contains 15 residues. The germline CDR1 and CDR2 sequences are MNHEY and SMNVEV (reference sequence). The V gene lost 4 bases and the J gene lost 10 bases, with 17 bases spanning the gap. The CDR3 nucleotides are TGTGCCAGCAGTTACGACTCTCAAGGCAGATCACCCCTCCACTTT. It is translated as CASSYDSQGRSPLHF.

This clone has only a few counts. This rearrangement joins TRBV4-3 to TRBJ2-7, with TRBD2 matching over 9 bases. Germline V gene sequence: CDR1 LGHNA, CDR2 YSLEER. This CDR3 has 15 residues. The ends lost 1 base at V and 4 bases at J; junction bases unmatched: 5. The CDR3 DNA reads as TGCGCCAGCAGCCAAGGGTTAGCGGGGGCTTACGAGCAGTACTTC. Residues: CASSQGLAGAYEQYF.

This sequence joins TRBV6-6 and TRBJ2-2; 9 bases map to TRBD1. This CDR3 region has 19 residues. The V gene's germline CDR1 is MNHNY and CDR2 SVGAGI (reference sequence). V dropped 5 bases and J dropped 4; count of bases not matched to a gene: 17. CDR3: CASSQSVTGTGKTTGELFF. As DNA, the CDR3 is TGTGCCAGCAGTCAATCTGTTACCGGGACAGGGAAAACCACCGGGGAGCTGTTTTTT.

The rearrangement links TRBV11-3 to TRBJ2-3; 9 bases map to TRBD2. The CDR3 runs to 16 residues. With 2 bases clipped from V and 5 bases from J, the junction kept 8 bases outside the gene matches. Germline lookup yields CDR1 SGHNT and CDR2 YENEEA. CDR3 protein: CASSLIRGGAEDTQYF. CDR3 nucleotide sequence: TGTGCCAGCAGCTTAATACGCGGGGGGGCGGAAGATACGCAGTATTTT.

The CDR3 protein is CASILLGQSKETQYF. The CDR3 DNA sequence: TGTGCCAGCATCCTCCTGGGACAATCGAAAGAGACCCAGTACTTC. V gene TRBV21-1 combines with J gene TRBJ2-5; TRBD1 is taken as the D call from the table, unchecked against the DNA. TRBV21-1 is recorded as a pseudogene. The CDR3 extends over 15 amino acids.

The chain employs TRBV10-3 and TRBJ2-7, with D unclear. This CDR3 comprises 14 residues. Per germline, CDR1 ENHRY and CDR2 SYGVKD. Trimming cost V 2 bases and J 0 bases, with 8 bases left between them. This chain's CDR3 is CAISEAGFSYEQYF. The CDR3 bases are TGTGCCATCAGTGAGGCAGGTTTCTCCTACGAGCAGTACTTC.

The J gene is TRBJ2-1, the V gene TRBV30; 10 nucleotides line up with TRBD2. The J segment lost 3 bases and the V segment lost 1 base, leaving 9 bases of the junction unmatched. The CDR3 has 17 amino acids. CDR1 is GTSNPN, CDR2 SVGIG, per germline (reference sequence). CDR3 in amino acids: CAWSGGGLASLYNEQFF. CDR3 nucleotides: TGTGCCTGGAGTGGCGGGGGACTAGCGAGCCTCTACAATGAGCAGTTCTTC.

This clone came up once. V and J are TRBV5-5 and TRBJ2-2, with D perhaps matching TRBD1 (6 bases). Germline V gene lookup returns CDR1 SGHKS and CDR2 YYEKEE (reference sequence). V lost 6 bases to trimming and J lost 3 bases, with 15 bases between them. The CDR3 sequence is 15 residues long. This chain's CDR3 is CASTPRGGDTGELFF. CDR3 sequence (DNA): TGTGCCAGCACCCCTCGAGGGGGTGACACCGGGGAGCTGTTTTTT.

The CDR3 bases are TGTGCCACCAGCAGTCAAGCGATGAACACTGAAGCTTTCTTT. Residues: CATSSQAMNTEAFF. The chain joins TRBV15 to TRBJ1-1; D gene uncertain. This CDR3 is built from 14 residues. V dropped 3 bases and J dropped 0 bases, with 8 bases sitting between them. Germline V gene lookup returns CDR1 LNHNV and CDR2 YYDKDF (reference sequence).

The chain is built from TRBV18 and TRBJ1-1; 8 positions agree with TRBD1. Trimming at V came to 7 bases and at J to 7 bases, leaving 14 bases not matched to a gene. CDR3 length: 15 amino acids. Per germline, CDR1 KGHSH and CDR2 LQKENI. The CDR3 coding sequence is TGTGCCAGCTTACAATCCTTTGGACAGGGTATTGAAGCTTTCTTT. This sequence encodes CASLQSFGQGIEAFF. The full variable domain, its missing parts supplied by reference TRBV18 and TRBJ1-1, is NAGVMQNPRHLVRRRGQEARLRCSPMKGHSHVYWYRQLPEEGLKFMVYLQKENIIDESGMPKERFSAEFPKEGPSILRIQQVVRGDSAAYFCASLQSFGQGIEAFFGQGTRLTVV.

J is TRBJ1-2 and V is TRBV30; 7 bases agree with TRBD1. Germline CDR1 and CDR2: GTSNPN and SVGIG (reference sequence). Losses at the gene ends were 0 bases for V and 6 bases for J; bases not matched to a gene: 4. This CDR3 spans 13 amino acids. In DNA, the CDR3 is TGTGCCTGGAGTGTTGGACAGGTGGATGGCTACACCTTC. It codes for CAWSVGQVDGYTF.

The chain uses TRBV7-9 and TRBJ1-3; unclear D gene. The V gene's germline CDR1 is SEHNR and CDR2 FQNEAQ (reference sequence). The V end lost 1 base, the J end lost 3 bases, and 7 bases lay between the germline ends. The CDR3 runs to 14 residues. The CDR3 spells CASSLVGDGNTIYF. The CDR3 DNA reads as TGTGCCAGCAGCTTAGTGGGAGATGGAAACACCATATATTTT.

This clone showed up just a few times. The gene calls are TRBV30 and TRBJ1-1; 10 positions agree with TRBD1. From germline, CDR1 is GTSNPN and CDR2 SVGIG (reference sequence). This CDR3 is 15 amino acids long. V shed 1 base and J 3 bases; nucleotides not matched to a gene: 5. The CDR3 DNA reads as TGTGCCTGGAGTGGAGACAGGGGGCTTTACACTGAAGCTTTCTTT. The encoded protein is CAWSGDRGLYTEAFF. Full variable domain (rest looked up from reference TRBV30 and TRBJ1-1): SQTIHQWPATLVQPVGSPLSLECTVEGTSNPNLYWYRQAAGRGLQLLFYSVGIGQISSEVPQNLSASRPQDRQFILSSKKLLLSDSGFYLCAWSGDRGLYTEAFFGQGTRLTVV.

V gene TRBV28 combines with J gene TRBJ1-5; D perhaps matches TRBD1 (5 bases). Trimming removed 3 bases at V and 5 bases at J, with 14 bases between. Germline V gene data show CDR1 as MDHEN and CDR2 as SYDVKM. CDR3 size: 15 residues. The CDR3 nucleotides are TGTGCCAGCAGTTTGGTTCAGGGAACCGATCAGCCCCAGCATTTT. Its translation: CASSLVQGTDQPQHF.

V is TRBV28 and J is TRBJ2-3, with 15 bases matching TRBD2. V was pared by 3 bases and J by 3 bases, with 7 bases of the junction left unmatched. This CDR3 has 18 residues. The germline V gene has CDR1 MDHEN and CDR2 SYDVKM. The CDR3 here is CASSFSGLAGGVTDTQYF. In DNA, the CDR3 is TGTGCCAGCAGTTTCTCGGGACTAGCGGGAGGAGTGACAGATACGCAGTATTTT.

The V and J genes are TRBV29-1 and TRBJ1-6; 7 bases match TRBD1. CDR3 length: 13 residues. V shed 4 bases and J 5 bases; nucleotides not matched to a gene: 2. Germline V CDR1 and CDR2: SQVTM, ANQGSEA. The CDR3 sequence: CSVAQGNNSPLHF. CDR3 coding DNA: TGCAGCGTTGCACAGGGGAATAATTCACCCCTCCACTTT.